This T cell receptor beta chain comes out of a study of shared clonotypes between healthy human individuals. The CDR3 has 13 residues. Germline V CDR1 and CDR2: LNHDA, SQIVND (reference sequence). V lost 4 bases and J 6 bases, leaving 10 bases between the germline ends. Note on this clone: Other DNA sequences from this sample encode an identical CDR3 as well.

The donors, all of them Caucasian adults, lived in Nashville, Tennessee. Replicate PCRs run on sorted subsets employed approximately 0.2 ug DNA, 30,000 to 35,000 T cell genomes. Clones were read by immunoSEQ multiplex PCR, and TCRdb kept only the in-frame ones, dropping some. The sample consists of approximately 1,500,000 clones, 95% to 97% of them appearing once. The material sequenced was naive CD4+ T cells sorted from blood. Noted subset: CD45RA+ positively selected. This receptor was obtained from a man aged 25 to 40 in good health. V usage is TRBV19 and J usage is TRBJ1-5; TRBD1 might be the D (5 bases). The CDR3 loop reads CASSSQGGQPQHF. DNA of the CDR3: TGTGCCAGTAGTAGTCAGGGTGGTCAGCCCCAGCATTTT.